This TCR beta chain was captured in a study of blood T cell repertoires in COVID-19 (dated by TCRdb to the early 2020s). Study-wide context: The collaborator samples originated in the United States, Italy and Spain and spanned the acute and convalescent phases of COVID-19. The prospective study material was composed of cDNA or gDNA derived from T cells, B-cell-depleted T cells, or PBMCs. The dataset comprised deeply sampled blood TCRbeta repertoires from subjects exposed to, actively infected with, or recovered from COVID-19. A freely available public database, intended as a resource for researchers studying the immune response to SARS-CoV-2, is where the repertoires were released. The samples were drawn from the first 160 participants of the ongoing ImmuneRACE study and from some 1,300 subjects provided by 6 global collaborators. The sample metadata nearly always contained a de-identified subject ID, COVID-19 status, age in years and sex. Where HLA class I and class II types were available, the types were taken from metadata supplied by the sample provider, not from assay-based typing. General conclusions and limits of the study: Clinical and demographic metadata were provided uncurated, with the amount varying by source and participant.

On this clone itself: There is no known antigen for this receptor. It has no much larger one-base neighbor in the sample; base qualities were not kept.

Collaborating institutions collected whole blood in K2EDTA tubes following their own protocols. For TCRbeta analysis, collaborators shipped samples in one of three forms: frozen whole blood, isolated PBMCs, or DNA extracted from either of those sample types. The immunoSEQ Assay, a bias-controlled multiplex PCR, was used to amplify TCRbeta CDR3 regions from genomic DNA. The source study handled its data this way. The number of nucleated cells in each sample was estimated by amplification of reference gene primers within the assay. To quantify the absolute abundance of each unique TCRbeta CDR3 rearrangement, sequence reads were collapsed and filtered. For each sample, productive Simpson clonality was calculated as the square root of Simpson's diversity index across productive rearrangements. The source is immuneACCESS, and TCRdb retained only in-frame sequences with V and J called. Part of the clones is not carried over; for the studies checked, unresolved V genes explain less than half of this, and the remainder is unexplained. That table supplies the V and J calls and clone size; D and trimming were determined from the DNA. Recorded for this sample are around 100,000 clones; about 88% of them occurred a single time. The ten largest clones capture approximately 7% of the sample.

V loses 1 base, J loses 8 bases, and the germline ends lie 15 bases apart. Taken from cysteine to phenylalanine, the CDR3 has 15 residues. Just CDR3 DNA is preserved here, 45 bases in frame from base 1. The germline V gene sets CDR1 to SGHVS and CDR2 to FNYEAQ. This chain joins TRBV7-6 to TRBJ1-5, with no reliable assignment of the D segment. This receptor was identified in a man aged 25 to 40 in a cohort sampled during active COVID-19. The sample consisted of peripheral blood. The CDR3 reads CASSLDPQDWEPQHF. The bases read TGTGCCAGCAGCTTAGACCCCCAGGATTGGGAGCCCCAGCATTTT.